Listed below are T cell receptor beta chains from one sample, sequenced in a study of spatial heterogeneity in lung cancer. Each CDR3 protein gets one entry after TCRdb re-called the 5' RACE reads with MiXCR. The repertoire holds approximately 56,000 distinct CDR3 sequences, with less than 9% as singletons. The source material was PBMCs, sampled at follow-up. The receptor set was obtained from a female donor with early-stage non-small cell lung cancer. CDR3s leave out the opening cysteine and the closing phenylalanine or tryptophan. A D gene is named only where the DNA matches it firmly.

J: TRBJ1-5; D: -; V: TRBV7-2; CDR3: ASSFLAVYSNQPQH
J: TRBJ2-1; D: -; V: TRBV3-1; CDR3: ASSPWDSQVEQF
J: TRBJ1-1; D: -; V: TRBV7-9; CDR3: ASSVSRNPF
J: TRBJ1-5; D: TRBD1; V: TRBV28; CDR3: ASFPGQVTNQPQH
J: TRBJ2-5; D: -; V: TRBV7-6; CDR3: ASSSTQETQY
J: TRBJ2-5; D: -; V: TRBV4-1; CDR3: ASSPGLSSLAETQY
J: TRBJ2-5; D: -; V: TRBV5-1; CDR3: ASSLGTSREETQY
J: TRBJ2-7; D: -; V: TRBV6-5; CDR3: ASSYSAGYEQY
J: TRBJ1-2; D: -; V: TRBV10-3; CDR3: AISESFQGYGYT
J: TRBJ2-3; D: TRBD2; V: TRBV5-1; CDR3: ASSTGTSGYTDTQY